This passage covers 3 T cell receptor beta chains from one sample sequenced in a study of vaccination and CD4 T cells after COVID-19 (dated by TCRdb to between 2021 and 2022). The library was obtained by PCR. Sequenced on an Illumina iSeq 100. At the Johns Hopkins FTIC core, DNA from the cultured CD4+ T cells underwent TCR sequencing with the Oncomine TCR Beta short-read assay. TCRdb reworked the public reads: Q25 trimming with fastp, MiXCR clone assembly, productive beta chains retained. When rows share a CDR3 protein, they turn into one entry using the most common DNA and genes. For this sample the table gives about 2,000 distinct CDR3 sequences, of which about three fifths were detected only once. The top ten clones comprise roughly four fifths of the sample. The sample's treatment or condition label is to be understood as: roughly ten-day PBMC culture with coronavirus spike peptide pools or control peptides (ViraFEST assay). CD4+ T cells from unexposed donors were collected before the COVID-19 pandemic (2011-2018).

Their antigens remain unidentified. Sequencing used CD4+ T cells from blood, cultured in vitro. All receptors derive from a human donor in good health.

V is TRBV20-1 and J is TRBJ2-7; D ambiguous. Germline V gene data show CDR1 as DFQATT and CDR2 as SNEGSKA (reference sequence). The V gene lost 5 bases and the J gene lost 5 bases, with 22 bases spanning the gap. The CDR3 contains 15 residues. The CDR3 sequence is CSAPLPTGLDDEQYF. CDR3 DNA: TGCAGTGCTCCCCTTCCGACCGGATTGGATGACGAGCAGTACTTC.

This clonotype occurred a few times. This chain uses TRBV6-1 with TRBJ2-3; 7 bases align to TRBD1. Trimming removed 6 bases from V and 5 bases from J; junction bases left unmatched: 14. Germline V gene data show CDR1 as MNHNS and CDR2 as SASEGT. The CDR3 has 16 residues. DNA for the CDR3: TGTGCCAGCAGCTTTATTACCGGGACAGAGAAAGATACGCAGTATTTT. Its protein product is CASSFITGTEKDTQYF.

This clonotype has only a few counts. The J gene is TRBJ1-2, the V gene TRBV19, with TRBD1 as a possible D gene (5 bases). Trimming took 5 bases from V and 6 from J, leaving 10 bases between them. The germline V gene has CDR1 LNHDA and CDR2 SQIVND (reference sequence). The CDR3 loop spans 12 amino acids. The CDR3: CASSPQGDGYTF. In nucleotides, the CDR3 is TGTGCCAGTAGTCCTCAGGGTGATGGCTACACCTTC. Based on the CDR3 plus reference TRBV19 and TRBJ1-2, the full variable domain is DGGITQSPKYLFRKEGQNVTLSCEQNLNHDAMYWYRQDPGQGLRLIYYSQIVNDFQKGDIAEGYSVSREKKESFPLTVTSAQKNPTAFYLCASSPQGDGYTFGSGTRLTVV.